This record looks at one T cell receptor (beta chain) sequence and its context. As yet, its antigen is unknown. Healthy donors had no documented immune events, such as infections, while sampled. Assay: immunoSEQ multiplex PCR; the TCRdb copy retains only in-frame clones and omits some. This table holds around 82,000 clones, roughly 89% found once. The data derive from a study of identifying expanded T cells in peripheral blood. Study-wide results and caveats: Approximately two-week clone count variance significantly increased as total template count grew.

Germline loops: CDR1 SGHVS, CDR2 FNYEAQ. V shed 0 bases and J shed 5 bases, with 11 bases lying between them. CDR3 length: 15 residues. The clonotype was recovered from a person aged 18 to 70 in good health. The J gene is TRBJ1-5, the V gene TRBV7-6, with unresolved D. Sequencing was performed on blood. The CDR3 region is CASSLASGYDQPQHF. For the CDR3, the DNA is TGTGCCAGCAGCTTAGCATCCGGTTATGATCAGCCCCAGCATTTT.